This TCR beta chain was recovered during a study of CD8 T cells in Susac syndrome. CD8+ and CD4+ T cells circulating in blood were sequenced for TCR beta. The multiple sclerosis controls consisted of treatment-naive patients with relapsing-remitting disease, either stable or active. In contrast to the negatively isolated CD8+ and CD4+ T cells, TEMRA cells were FACS-enriched. Roughly 0.45 to 1 ug RNA was reverse transcribed with random hexamers. The amplification used immunoSEQ multiplex PCR on TCR beta CDR3; it spanned 54 Vbeta and 13 Jbeta. Each CDR3 protein is one row after TCRdb ran MiXCR on the immunoSEQ multiplex PCR reads. Among about 250,000 distinct CDR3 sequences listed, just over 90% were seen once. The CDR3 consists of 18 residues. In germline, CDR1 is KGHSH, CDR2 LQKENI. Trimming at V came to 5 bases and at J to 0 bases, leaving 5 bases not matched to a gene.

This clonotype was sampled from a human donor with multiple sclerosis. The material sequenced was CD4+ T cells from PBMCs. The chain joins TRBV18 to TRBJ2-1, with 15 positions matching TRBD2. CDR3 sequence (DNA): TGTGCCAGCTCAGGACTAGCGGGAGGGCCGAGCTCCTACAATGAGCAGTTCTTC. Translation gives CASSGLAGGPSSYNEQFF.